The 5 T cell receptor beta chains given below trace back to one sample, sequenced in a study of cytomegalovirus exposure and HLA in healthy donors. The PCR made use of 60 Vbeta and 13 Jbeta primers. The data were produced by immunoSEQ multiplex PCR, yet TCRdb's version contains in-frame clones alone and is incomplete. The table shows about 99,000 clones, with 76% occurring only once. The sample was PBMCs. The receptors originated from a woman under 30 in good health and CMV-seropositive.

CDR3 residues: CASSERLLGGTDTQYF. In DNA form, the CDR3 reads TGTGCCAGCAGCGAACGCCTCCTAGGGGGCACAGATACGCAGTATTTT. This chain uses TRBV5-4 with TRBJ2-3, with D maybe TRBD1 (5 bases). V lost 4 bases, J lost 1 base, and 16 bases lay in between. The CDR3 contains 16 residues. In germline, CDR1 is SGHNT, CDR2 YYREEE (reference sequence). Full variable domain (remainder filled in from reference TRBV5-4 and TRBJ2-3): ETGVTQSPTHLIKTRGQQVTLRCSSQSGHNTVSWYQQALGQGPQFIFQYYREEENGRGNFPPRFSGLQFPNYSSELNVNALELDDSALYLCASSERLLGGTDTQYFGPGTRLTVL.

V gene TRBV9 combines with J gene TRBJ2-3, with 12 nucleotides matching TRBD2. CDR3 length equals 18 residues. Looked up from germline, CDR1 is SGDLS and CDR2 is YYNGEE. V lost 0 bases to trimming and J lost 3 bases; unmatched junction nucleotides: 8. CDR3 sequence (DNA): TGTGCCAGCAGCGTAGAGTCTAGCGGGGGGGCCAAGACAGATACGCAGTATTTT. Translating it yields CASSVESSGGAKTDTQYF. Looking up the rest from reference TRBV9 and TRBJ2-3 gives the full variable domain: DSGVTQTPKHLITATGQRVTLRCSPRSGDLSVYWYQQSLDQGLQFLIQYYNGEERAKGNILERFSAQQFPDLHSELNLSSLELGDSALYFCASSVESSGGAKTDTQYFGPGTRLTVL.

The rearrangement joins TRBV4-2 to TRBJ2-7; 7 positions agree with TRBD1. The germline gives CDR1 LGHNA, CDR2 YNFKEQ. After removal of 0 bases from V and 6 bases from J, the junction contained 11 bases not matched to a gene. The CDR3 extends over 16 amino acids. The CDR3 coding sequence is TGTGCCAGCAGCCAAGACCCTACAGGGGTCATGGCCGAGCAGTACTTC. Encoded protein: CASSQDPTGVMAEQYF.

This clone was detected a few times. This chain connects TRBV2 to TRBJ1-2; the D is unclear. This CDR3 has 21 amino acids. Germline CDR1 reads SNHLY; CDR2 reads FYNNEI. Trimming left V 4 bases short and J 6 bases short, with 36 bases between. CDR3 loop: CASSVSGDSGWFTGRLDGYTF. CDR3 DNA: TGTGCCAGCAGTGTATCGGGCGATAGCGGGTGGTTTACCGGGCGGTTGGATGGCTACACCTTC.

This chain connects TRBV27 to TRBJ1-2; 7 positions agree with TRBD1. CDR1 and CDR2 (germline): MNHEY, SMNVEV (reference sequence). The trim removed 2 bases at V and 5 bases at J, leaving 14 bases unmatched. This CDR3 region has 17 residues. The CDR3 sequence: CASSLDVREAGGYGYTF. The CDR3 DNA follows: TGTGCCAGCAGTTTAGACGTTAGGGAAGCAGGGGGTTATGGCTACACCTTC.